In its sample, the clone carrying this T cell receptor (beta chain) was seen a few times. Its antigen is not known. The data are from a study of blood T cells in healthy people across ages. V lost 4 bases to trimming and J lost 1 base, with 9 bases between them. The germline V gene encodes CDR1 SGHKS and CDR2 YYEKEE (reference sequence). The length of the CDR3 is 15 residues. Overall study findings and caveats: Diversity figures derived from one million T cells were judged to underestimate the true value.

Total RNA amounts of at least 6 micrograms were extracted per sample. PCR was performed a second time for about 7 to 12 cycles using a sample-barcoded 5' primer and a J-beta primer mix. One entry per CDR3 protein, called by TCRdb with MiXCR from the 5' RACE reads. The top ten hold around 25% of the sample, which has about 760,000 distinct CDR3 sequences, 45% to 70% seen once. J is TRBJ2-6 and V is TRBV5-5; unclear D gene. This clonotype originated in a man between 35 and 55 years old in good health. The sample was blood. The CDR3 sequence is CASSPLISGANVLTF. Written as DNA, the CDR3 is TGTGCCAGCAGCCCTTTAATATCTGGGGCCAACGTCCTGACTTTC.